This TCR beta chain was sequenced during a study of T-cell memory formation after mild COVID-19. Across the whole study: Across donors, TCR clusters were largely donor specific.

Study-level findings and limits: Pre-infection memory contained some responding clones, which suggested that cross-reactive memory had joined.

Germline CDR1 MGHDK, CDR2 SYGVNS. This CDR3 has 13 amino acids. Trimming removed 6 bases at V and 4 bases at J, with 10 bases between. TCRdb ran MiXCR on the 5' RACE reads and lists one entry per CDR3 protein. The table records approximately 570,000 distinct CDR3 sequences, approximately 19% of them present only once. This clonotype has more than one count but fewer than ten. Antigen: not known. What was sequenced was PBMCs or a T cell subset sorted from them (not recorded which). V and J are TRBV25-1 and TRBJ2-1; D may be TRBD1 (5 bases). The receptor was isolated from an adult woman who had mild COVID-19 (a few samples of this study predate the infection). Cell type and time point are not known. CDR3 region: CASRNPGYNEQFF. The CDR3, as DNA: TGTGCCAGCAGAAACCCAGGGTACAATGAGCAGTTCTTC.